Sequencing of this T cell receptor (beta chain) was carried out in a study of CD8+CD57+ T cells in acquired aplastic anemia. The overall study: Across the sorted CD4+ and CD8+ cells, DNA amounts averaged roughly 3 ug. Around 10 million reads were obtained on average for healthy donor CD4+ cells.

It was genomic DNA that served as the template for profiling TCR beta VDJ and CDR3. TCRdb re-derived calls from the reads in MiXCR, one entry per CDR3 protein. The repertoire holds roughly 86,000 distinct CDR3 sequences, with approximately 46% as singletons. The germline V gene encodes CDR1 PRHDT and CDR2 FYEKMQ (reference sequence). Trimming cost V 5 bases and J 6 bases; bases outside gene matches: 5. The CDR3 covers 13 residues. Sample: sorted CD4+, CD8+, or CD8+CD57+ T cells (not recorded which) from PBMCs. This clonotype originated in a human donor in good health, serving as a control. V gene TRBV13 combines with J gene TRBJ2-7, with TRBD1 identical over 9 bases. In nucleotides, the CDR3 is TGTGCCAGCAGCCCAGGGACAGGGACCGAGCAGTACTTC. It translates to CASSPGTGTEQYF.